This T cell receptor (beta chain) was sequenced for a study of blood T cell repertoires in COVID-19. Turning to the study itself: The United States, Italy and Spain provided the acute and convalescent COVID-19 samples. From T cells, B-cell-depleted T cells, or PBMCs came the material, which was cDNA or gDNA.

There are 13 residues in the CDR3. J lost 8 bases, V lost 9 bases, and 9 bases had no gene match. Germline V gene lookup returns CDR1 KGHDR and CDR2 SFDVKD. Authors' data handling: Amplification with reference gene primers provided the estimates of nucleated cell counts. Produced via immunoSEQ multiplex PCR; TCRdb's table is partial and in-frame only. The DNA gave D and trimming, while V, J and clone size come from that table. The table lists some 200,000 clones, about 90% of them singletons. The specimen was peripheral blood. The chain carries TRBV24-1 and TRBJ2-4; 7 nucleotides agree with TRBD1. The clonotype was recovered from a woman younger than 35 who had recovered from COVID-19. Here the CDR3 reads CATSLTGLDIQYF. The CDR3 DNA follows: TGTGCCACCTCCTTGACAGGGCTGGACATTCAGTACTTC.